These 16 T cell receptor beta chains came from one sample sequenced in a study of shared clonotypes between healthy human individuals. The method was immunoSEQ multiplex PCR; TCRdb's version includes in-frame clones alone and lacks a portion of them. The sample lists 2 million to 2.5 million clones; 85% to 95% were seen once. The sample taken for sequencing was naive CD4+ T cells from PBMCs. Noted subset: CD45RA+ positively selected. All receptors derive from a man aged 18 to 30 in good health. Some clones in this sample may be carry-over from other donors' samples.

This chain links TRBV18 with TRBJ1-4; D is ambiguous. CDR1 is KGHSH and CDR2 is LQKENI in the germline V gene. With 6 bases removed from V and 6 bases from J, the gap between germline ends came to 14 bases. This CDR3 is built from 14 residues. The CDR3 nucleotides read TGTGCCAGCTCCCGGTCGGATTCTTATGAAAAACTGTTTTTT. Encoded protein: CASSRSDSYEKLFF. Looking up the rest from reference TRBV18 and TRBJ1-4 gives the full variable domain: NAGVMQNPRHLVRRRGQEARLRCSPMKGHSHVYWYRQLPEEGLKFMVYLQKENIIDESGMPKERFSAEFPKEGPSILRIQQVVRGDSAAYFCASSRSDSYEKLFFGSGTQLSVL.

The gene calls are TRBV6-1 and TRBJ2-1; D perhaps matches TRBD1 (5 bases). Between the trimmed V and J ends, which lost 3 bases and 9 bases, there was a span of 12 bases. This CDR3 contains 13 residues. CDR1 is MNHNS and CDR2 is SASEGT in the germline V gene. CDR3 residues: CASSEIRAGEQFF. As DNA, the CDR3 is TGTGCCAGCAGTGAGATCAGGGCCGGTGAGCAGTTCTTC.

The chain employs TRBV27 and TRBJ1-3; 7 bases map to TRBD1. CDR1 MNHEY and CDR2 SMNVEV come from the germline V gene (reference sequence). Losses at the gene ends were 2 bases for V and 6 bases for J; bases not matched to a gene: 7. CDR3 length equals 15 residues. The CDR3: CASSLKQGGVNTIYF. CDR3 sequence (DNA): TGTGCCAGCAGTTTAAAGCAAGGGGGCGTAAACACCATATATTTT.

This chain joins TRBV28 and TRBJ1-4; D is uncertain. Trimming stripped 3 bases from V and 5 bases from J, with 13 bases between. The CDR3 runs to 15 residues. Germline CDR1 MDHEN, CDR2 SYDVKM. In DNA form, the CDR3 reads TGTGCCAGCAGTTTTGCTGGGCTGACGAATGAAAAACTGTTTTTT. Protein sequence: CASSFAGLTNEKLFF.

The CDR3 reads CASSDHATYEQYF. For the CDR3, the DNA is TGTGCCAGCAGCGACCATGCAACTTACGAGCAGTACTTC. The chain links TRBV2 to TRBJ2-7; D unclear. Germline assignment: CDR1 SNHLY and CDR2 FYNNEI. Trimming removed 6 bases at V and 4 bases at J, with 13 bases between. The CDR3 is made up of 13 amino acids.

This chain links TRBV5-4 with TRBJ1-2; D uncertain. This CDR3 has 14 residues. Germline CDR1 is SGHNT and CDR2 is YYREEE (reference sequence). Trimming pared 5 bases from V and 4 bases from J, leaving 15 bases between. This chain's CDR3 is CASSPVGRTYGYTF. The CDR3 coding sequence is TGTGCCAGCAGTCCGGTTGGTAGGACCTATGGCTACACCTTC.

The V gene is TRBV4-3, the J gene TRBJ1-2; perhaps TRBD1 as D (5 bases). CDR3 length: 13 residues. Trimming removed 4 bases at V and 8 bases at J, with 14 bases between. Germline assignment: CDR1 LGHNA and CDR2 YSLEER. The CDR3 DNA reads TGCGCCAGCAGCCCCGCCGGGACGAGGGGCTACACCTTC. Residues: CASSPAGTRGYTF.

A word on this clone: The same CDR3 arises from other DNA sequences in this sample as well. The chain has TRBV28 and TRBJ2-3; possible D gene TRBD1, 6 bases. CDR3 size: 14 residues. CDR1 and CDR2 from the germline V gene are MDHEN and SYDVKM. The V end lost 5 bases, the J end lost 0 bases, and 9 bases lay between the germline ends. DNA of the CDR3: TGTGCCAGCAGTCTCCAGGGGAGCACAGATACGCAGTATTTT. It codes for CASSLQGSTDTQYF. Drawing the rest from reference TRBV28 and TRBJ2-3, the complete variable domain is DVKVTQSSRYLVKRTGEKVFLECVQDMDHENMFWYRQDPGLGLRLIYFSYDVKMKEKGDIPEGYSVSREKKERFSLILESASTNQTSMYLCASSLQGSTDTQYFGPGTRLTVL.

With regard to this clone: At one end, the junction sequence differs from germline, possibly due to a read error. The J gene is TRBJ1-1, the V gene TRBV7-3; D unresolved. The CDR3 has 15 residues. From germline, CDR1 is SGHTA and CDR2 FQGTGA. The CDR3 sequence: CASSLNDGGNAEAFF. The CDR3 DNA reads TGTGCCAGCAGCTTAAACGACGGTGGGAACGCTGAAGCTTTCTTT.

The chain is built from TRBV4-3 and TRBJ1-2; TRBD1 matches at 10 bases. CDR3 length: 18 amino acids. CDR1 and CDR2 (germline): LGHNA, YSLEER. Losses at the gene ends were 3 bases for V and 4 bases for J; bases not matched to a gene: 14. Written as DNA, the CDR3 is TGCGCCAGCAGCCAGGGGGACAGGGGTTCGACCTCCCTCTATGGCTACACCTTC. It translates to CASSQGDRGSTSLYGYTF.

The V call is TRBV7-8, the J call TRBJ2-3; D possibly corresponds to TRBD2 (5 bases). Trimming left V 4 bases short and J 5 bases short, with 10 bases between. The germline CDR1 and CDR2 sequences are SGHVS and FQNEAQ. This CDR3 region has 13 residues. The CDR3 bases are TGTGCCAGCAGCTATCAAGGGAGAGATACGCAGTATTTT. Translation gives CASSYQGRDTQYF.

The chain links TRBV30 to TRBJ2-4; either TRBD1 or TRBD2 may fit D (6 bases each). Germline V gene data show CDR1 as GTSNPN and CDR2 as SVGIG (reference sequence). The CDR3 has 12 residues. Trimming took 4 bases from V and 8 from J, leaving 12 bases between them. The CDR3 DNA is TGTGCCTGGAACGATAGGGGGGACATTCAGTACTTC. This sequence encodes CAWNDRGDIQYF.

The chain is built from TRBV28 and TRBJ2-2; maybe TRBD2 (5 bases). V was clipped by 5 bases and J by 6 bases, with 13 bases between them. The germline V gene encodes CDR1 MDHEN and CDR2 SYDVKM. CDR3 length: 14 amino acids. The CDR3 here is CASSQALRAGELFF. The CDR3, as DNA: TGTGCCAGCAGTCAGGCCCTGAGGGCCGGGGAGCTGTTTTTT.

CDR3 sequence (DNA): TGTGCCAGCTCACCAACGACAGTCGAGGACGAGCAGTACTTC. Residues: CASSPTTVEDEQYF. This chain connects TRBV18 to TRBJ2-7, with D tentatively TRBD1 (5 bases). Per germline, CDR1 KGHSH and CDR2 LQKENI. CDR3 length: 14 amino acids. Trimming left V 2 bases short and J 5 bases short, with 13 bases between.

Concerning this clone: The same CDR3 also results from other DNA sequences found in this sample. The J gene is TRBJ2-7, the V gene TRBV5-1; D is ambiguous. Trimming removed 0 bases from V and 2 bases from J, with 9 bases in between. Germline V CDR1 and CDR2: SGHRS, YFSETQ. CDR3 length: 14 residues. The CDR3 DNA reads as TGCGCCAGCAGCTTGGAAAGGGATCCCTACGAGCAGTACTTC. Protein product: CASSLERDPYEQYF.

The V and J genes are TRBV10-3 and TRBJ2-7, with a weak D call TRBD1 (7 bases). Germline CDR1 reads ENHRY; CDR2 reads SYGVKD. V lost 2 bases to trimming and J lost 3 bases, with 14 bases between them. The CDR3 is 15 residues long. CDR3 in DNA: TGTGCCATCAGTGAGACAGGGGTGGGAGGCTACGAGCAGTACTTC. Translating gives CAISETGVGGYEQYF.